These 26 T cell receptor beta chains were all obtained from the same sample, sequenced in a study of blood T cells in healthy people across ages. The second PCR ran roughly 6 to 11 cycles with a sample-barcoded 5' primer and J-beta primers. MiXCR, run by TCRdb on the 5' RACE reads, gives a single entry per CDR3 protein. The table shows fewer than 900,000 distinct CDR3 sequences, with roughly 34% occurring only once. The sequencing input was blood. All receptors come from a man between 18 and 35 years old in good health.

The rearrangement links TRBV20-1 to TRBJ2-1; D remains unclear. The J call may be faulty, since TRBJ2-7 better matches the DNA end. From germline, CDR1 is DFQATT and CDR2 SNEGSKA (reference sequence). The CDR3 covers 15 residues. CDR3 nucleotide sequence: TGCAGTGCTGGATTGGTCGCCCCAGGTGACAATGAGCAGTACTTC. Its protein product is CSAGLVAPGDNEQYF.

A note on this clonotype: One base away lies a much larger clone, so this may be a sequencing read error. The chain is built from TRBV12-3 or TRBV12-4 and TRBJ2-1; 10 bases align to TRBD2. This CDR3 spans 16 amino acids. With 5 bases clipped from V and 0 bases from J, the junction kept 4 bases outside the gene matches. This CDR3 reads CASSDGTSDSYNEQFF. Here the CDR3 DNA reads TGTGCCAGCAGTGACGGGACTAGCGACTCCTACAATGAGCAGTTCTTC.

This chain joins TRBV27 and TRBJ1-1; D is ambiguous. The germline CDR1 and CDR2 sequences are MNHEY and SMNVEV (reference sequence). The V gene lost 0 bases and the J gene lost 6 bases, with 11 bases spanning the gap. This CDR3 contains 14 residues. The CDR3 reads CASSLSGSVAEAFF. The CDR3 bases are TGTGCCAGCAGTTTATCCGGGTCCGTCGCTGAAGCTTTCTTT.

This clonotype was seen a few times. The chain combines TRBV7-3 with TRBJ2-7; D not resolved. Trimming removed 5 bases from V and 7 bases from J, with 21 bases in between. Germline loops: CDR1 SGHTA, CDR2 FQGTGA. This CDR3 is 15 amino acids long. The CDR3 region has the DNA TGTGCCAGCAGCCAAGCCCCTGGCTCCTACAATGAGCAGTACTTC. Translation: CASSQAPGSYNEQYF.

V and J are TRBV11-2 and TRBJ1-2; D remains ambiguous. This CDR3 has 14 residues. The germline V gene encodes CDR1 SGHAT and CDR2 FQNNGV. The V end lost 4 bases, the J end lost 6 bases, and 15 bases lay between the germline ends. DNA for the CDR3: TGTGCCAGCAGCTCCGCTCCATGGCGAGATGGCTACACCTTC. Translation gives CASSSAPWRDGYTF.

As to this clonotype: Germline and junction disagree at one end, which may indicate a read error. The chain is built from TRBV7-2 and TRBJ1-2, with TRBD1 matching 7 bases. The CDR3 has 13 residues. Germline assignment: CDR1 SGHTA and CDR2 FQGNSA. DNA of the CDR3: TGTGCCTGCAGGTTGACAGGGAACTATGGCTACACCTTC. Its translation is CACRLTGNYGYTF.

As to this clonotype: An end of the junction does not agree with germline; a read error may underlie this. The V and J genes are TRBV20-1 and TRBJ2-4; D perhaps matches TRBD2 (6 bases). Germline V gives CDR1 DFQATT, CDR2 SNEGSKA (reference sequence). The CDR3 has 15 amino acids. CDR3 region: CSTRTRGLGKNIQYF. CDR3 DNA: TGCAGTACTAGAACTCGGGGGTTAGGCAAAAACATTCAGTACTTC.

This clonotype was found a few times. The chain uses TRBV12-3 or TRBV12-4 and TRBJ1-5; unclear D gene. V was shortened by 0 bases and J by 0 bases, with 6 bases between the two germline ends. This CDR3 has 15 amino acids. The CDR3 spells CASSLAIYSNQPQHF. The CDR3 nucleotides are TGTGCCAGCAGTTTAGCAATTTATAGCAATCAGCCCCAGCATTTT.

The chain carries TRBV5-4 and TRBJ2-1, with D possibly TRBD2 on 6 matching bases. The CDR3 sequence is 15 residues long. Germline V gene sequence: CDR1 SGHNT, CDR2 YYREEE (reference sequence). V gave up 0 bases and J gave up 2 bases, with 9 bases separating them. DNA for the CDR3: TGTGCCAGCAGCTTGGCGGGAGTGGCCTACAATGAGCAGTTCTTC. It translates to CASSLAGVAYNEQFF.

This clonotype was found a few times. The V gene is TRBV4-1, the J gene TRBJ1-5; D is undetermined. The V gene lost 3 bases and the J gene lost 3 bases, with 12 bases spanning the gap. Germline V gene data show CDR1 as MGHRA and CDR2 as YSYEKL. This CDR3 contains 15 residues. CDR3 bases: TGCGCCAGCAGCCAGTCTGACTCTTCCAATCAGCCCCAGCATTTT. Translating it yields CASSQSDSSNQPQHF.

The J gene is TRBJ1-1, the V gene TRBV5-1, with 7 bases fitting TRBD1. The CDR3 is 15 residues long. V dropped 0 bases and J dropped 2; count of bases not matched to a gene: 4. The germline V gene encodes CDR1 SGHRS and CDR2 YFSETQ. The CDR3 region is CASSLGDSLNTEAFF. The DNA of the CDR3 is TGCGCCAGCAGCTTGGGGGACAGTCTAAACACTGAAGCTTTCTTT.

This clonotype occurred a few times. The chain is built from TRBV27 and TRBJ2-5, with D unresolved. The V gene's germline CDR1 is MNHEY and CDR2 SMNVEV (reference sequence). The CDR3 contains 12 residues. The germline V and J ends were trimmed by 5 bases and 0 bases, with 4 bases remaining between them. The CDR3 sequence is CASSAHQETQYF. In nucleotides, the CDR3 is TGTGCCAGCAGTGCCCACCAAGAGACCCAGTACTTC.

The CDR3 sequence: CATTQGAKGTDTQYF. In DNA, the CDR3 is TGTGCCACTACACAGGGGGCGAAAGGCACAGATACGCAGTATTTT. The chain uses TRBV15 and TRBJ2-3, with 9 positions matching TRBD1. This CDR3 region has 15 residues. In germline, CDR1 is LNHNV, CDR2 YYDKDF (reference sequence). The J segment lost 1 base and the V segment lost 9 bases, leaving 8 bases of the junction unmatched.

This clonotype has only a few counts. The CDR3 nucleotides read TGTGCCAGCTCACCAACCAGGGATATCGCAGATACGCAGTATTTT. This translates into CASSPTRDIADTQYF. The gene calls are TRBV18 and TRBJ2-3, with D maybe TRBD1 (5 bases). The CDR3 spans 15 residues. Per the germline V gene, CDR1 is KGHSH and CDR2 is LQKENI. V lost 2 bases to trimming and J lost 4 bases, with 13 bases between them.

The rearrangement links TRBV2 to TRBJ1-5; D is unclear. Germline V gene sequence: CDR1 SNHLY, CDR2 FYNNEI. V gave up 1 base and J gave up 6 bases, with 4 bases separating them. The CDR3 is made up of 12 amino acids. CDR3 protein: CASSEGSQPQHF. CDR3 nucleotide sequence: TGTGCCAGCAGTGAAGGTAGTCAGCCCCAGCATTTT.

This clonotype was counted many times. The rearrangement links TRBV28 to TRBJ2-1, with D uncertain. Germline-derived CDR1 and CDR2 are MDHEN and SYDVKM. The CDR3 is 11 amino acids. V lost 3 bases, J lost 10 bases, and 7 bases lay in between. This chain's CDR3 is CASSLIREQFF. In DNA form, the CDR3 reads TGTGCCAGCAGTTTGATCCGGGAGCAGTTCTTC.

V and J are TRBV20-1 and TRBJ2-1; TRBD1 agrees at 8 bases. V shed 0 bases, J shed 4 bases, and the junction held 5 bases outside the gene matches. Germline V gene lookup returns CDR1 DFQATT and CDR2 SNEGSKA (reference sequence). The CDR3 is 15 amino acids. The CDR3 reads CSARDAGGAYNEQFF. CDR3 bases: TGCAGTGCTAGAGATGCAGGGGGCGCGTACAATGAGCAGTTCTTC.

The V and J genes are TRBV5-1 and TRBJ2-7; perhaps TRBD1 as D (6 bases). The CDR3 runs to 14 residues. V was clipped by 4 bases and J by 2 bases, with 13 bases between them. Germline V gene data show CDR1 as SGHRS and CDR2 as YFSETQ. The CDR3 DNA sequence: TGCGCCAGCAGCCCGACCCGGGACACCTACGAGCAGTACTTC. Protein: CASSPTRDTYEQYF.

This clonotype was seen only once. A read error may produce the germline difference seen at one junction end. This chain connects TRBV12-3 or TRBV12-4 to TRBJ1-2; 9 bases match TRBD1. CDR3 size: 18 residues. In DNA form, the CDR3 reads TGTGCCAGCAATTCCGGGACAGGGTTCGGACGGAGTGGGTATGGCTGCACCTTC. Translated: CASNSGTGFGRSGYGCTF.

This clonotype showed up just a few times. The CDR3 reads CASSYLDYEQYF. The CDR3 DNA reads TGTGCCAGCAGTTACTTGGATTACGAGCAGTACTTC. The chain uses TRBV6-2 or TRBV6-3 and TRBJ2-7; D call uncertain. CDR3 length: 12 residues. V was clipped by 1 base and J by 4 bases, with 5 bases between them. Germline-derived CDR1 and CDR2 are MNHEY and SVGEGT.

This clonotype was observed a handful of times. CDR3 DNA: TGCAGTGCTGGTCTTAGTGGGGGGGGTTCCTATGGCTACACCTTC. It encodes CSAGLSGGGSYGYTF. This rearrangement joins TRBV20-1 to TRBJ1-2; D is possibly TRBD1 (5 bases). There are 15 residues in the CDR3. Germline values: CDR1 DFQATT, CDR2 SNEGSKA (reference sequence). V gave up 5 bases and J gave up 4 bases, with 20 bases separating them.

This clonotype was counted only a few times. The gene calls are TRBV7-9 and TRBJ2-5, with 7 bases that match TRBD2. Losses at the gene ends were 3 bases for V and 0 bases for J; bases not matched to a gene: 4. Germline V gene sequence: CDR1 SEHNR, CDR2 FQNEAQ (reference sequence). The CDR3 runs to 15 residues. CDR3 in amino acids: CASSFSAGYQETQYF. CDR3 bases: TGTGCCAGCAGCTTTTCAGCGGGGTACCAAGAGACCCAGTACTTC.

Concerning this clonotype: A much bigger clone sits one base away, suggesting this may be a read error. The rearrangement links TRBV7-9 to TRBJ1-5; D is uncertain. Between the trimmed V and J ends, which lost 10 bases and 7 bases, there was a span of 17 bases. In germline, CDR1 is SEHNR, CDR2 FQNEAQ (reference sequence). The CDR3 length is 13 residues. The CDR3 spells CANAQEFQQPQHF. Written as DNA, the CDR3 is TGTGCCAACGCTCAGGAATTCCAACAGCCCCAGCATTTT.

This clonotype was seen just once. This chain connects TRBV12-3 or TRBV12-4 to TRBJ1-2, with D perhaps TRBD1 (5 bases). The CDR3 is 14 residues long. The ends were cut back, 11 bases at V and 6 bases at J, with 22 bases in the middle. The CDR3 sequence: CAGTGQGDSDGYTF. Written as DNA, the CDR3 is TGTGCCGGCACCGGGCAGGGTGACTCTGATGGCTACACCTTC.

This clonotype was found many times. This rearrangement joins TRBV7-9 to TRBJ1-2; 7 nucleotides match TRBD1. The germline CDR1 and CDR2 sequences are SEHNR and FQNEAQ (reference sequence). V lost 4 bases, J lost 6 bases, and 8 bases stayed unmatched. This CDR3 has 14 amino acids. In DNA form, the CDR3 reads TGTGCCAGCAGCTACCCCGACAGGGCGGATGGCTACACCTTC. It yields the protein CASSYPDRADGYTF.

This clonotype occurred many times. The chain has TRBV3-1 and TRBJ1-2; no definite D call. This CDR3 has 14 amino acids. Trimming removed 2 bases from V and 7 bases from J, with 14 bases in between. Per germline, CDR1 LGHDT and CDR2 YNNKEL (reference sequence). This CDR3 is CASSQLEGNGGYTF. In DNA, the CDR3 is TGTGCCAGCAGCCAACTGGAGGGAAATGGTGGCTACACCTTC.